This note documents a single T cell receptor beta chain sequence. V shed 8 bases and J shed 5 bases, with 12 bases lying between them. Germline loops: CDR1 MNHEY, CDR2 SMNVEV (reference sequence). The CDR3 has 12 amino acids. Tumor samples were taken before definitive surgery or chemotherapy. Generated by immunoSEQ multiplex PCR, the TCRdb table keeps only in-frame clones and is missing some. This table holds about 5,700 clones, roughly 62% found once. The data derive from a study of high-grade serous ovarian cancer treatment subgroups. Overall study: Mean per sample: around 13,000 reads, just under 7,500 unique TCR beta rearrangements.

The TCR originated in a human donor with high-grade serous ovarian cancer. The J gene is TRBJ2-5, the V gene TRBV27, with D hard to call. The specimen was tumor tissue. In DNA, the CDR3 is TGTGCCAGCGGGTTACTGAAGGAGACCCAGTACTTC. This sequence encodes CASGLLKETQYF.